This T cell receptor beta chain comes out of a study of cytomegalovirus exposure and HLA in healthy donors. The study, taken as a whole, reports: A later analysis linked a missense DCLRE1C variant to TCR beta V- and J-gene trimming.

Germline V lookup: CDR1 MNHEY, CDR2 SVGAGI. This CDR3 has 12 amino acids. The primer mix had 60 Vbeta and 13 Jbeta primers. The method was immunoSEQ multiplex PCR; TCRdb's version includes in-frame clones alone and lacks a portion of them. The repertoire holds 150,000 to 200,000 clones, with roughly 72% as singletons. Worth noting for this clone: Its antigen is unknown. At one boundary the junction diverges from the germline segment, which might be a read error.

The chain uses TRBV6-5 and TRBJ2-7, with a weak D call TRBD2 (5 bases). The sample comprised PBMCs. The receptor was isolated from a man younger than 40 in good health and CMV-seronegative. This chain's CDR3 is CASSSEGLLLSF. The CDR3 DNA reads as TGTGCCAGCAGTTCCGAAGGACTGCTCCTCAGCTTC.